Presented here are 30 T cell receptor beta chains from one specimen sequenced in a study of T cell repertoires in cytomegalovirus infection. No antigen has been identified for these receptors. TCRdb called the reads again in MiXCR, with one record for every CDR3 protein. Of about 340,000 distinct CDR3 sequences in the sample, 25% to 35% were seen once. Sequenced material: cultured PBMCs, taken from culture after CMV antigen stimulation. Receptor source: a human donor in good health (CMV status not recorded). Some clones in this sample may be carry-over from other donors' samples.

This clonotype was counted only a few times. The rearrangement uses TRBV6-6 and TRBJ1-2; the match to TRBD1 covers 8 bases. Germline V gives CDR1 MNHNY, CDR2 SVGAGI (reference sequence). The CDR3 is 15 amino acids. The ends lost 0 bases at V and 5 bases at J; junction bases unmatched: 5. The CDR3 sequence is CASSYSGTGPYGYTF. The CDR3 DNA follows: TGTGCCAGCAGTTACTCGGGGACAGGACCTTATGGCTACACCTTC.

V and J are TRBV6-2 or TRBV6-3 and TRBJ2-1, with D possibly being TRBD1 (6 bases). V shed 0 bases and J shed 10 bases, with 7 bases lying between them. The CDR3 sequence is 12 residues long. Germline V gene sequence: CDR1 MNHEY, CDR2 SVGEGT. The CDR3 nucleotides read TGTGCCAGCAGTTACTCTAGGGGGGAGCAGTTCTTC. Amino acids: CASSYSRGEQFF.

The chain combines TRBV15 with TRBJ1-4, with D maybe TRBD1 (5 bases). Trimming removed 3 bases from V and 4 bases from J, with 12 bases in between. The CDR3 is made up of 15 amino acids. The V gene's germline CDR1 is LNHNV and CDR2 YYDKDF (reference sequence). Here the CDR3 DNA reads TGTGCCACCAGCAGTCGACTGGGGGGTAATGAAAAACTGTTTTTT. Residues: CATSSRLGGNEKLFF.

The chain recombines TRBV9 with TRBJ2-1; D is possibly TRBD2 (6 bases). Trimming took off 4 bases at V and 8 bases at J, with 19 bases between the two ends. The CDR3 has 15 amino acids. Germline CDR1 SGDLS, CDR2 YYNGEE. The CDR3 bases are TGTGCCAGCAGCCGAGCGGGTTTAGGGTTAGATGAGCAGTTCTTC. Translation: CASSRAGLGLDEQFF.

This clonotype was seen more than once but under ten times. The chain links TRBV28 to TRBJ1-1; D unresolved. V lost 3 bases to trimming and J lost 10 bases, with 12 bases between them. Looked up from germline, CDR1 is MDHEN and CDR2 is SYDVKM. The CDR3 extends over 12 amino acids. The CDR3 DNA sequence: TGTGCCAGCAGTTTGTCCGGGCCGGGAGCTTTCTTT. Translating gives CASSLSGPGAFF.

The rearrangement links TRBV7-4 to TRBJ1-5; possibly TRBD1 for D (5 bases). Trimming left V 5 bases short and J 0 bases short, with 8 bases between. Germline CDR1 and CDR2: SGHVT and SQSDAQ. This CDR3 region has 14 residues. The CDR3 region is CASSVDSSNQPQHF. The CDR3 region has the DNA TGTGCCAGCAGCGTCGACAGTAGCAATCAGCCCCAGCATTTT. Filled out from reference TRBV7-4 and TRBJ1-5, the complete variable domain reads GAGVSQSPRYKVAKRGRDVALRCDSISGHVTLYWYRQTLGQGSEVLTYSQSDAQRDKSGRPSGRFSAERPERSVSTLKIQRTEQGDSAVYLCASSVDSSNQPQHFGDGTRLSIL.

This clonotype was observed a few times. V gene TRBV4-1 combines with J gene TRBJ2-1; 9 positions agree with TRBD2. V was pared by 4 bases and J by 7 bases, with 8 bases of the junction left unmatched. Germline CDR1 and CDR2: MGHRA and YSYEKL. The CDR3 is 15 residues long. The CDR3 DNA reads TGCGCCAGCAGCCGGCTAGCGGGACCTCGTAATGAGCAGTTCTTC. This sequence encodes CASSRLAGPRNEQFF.

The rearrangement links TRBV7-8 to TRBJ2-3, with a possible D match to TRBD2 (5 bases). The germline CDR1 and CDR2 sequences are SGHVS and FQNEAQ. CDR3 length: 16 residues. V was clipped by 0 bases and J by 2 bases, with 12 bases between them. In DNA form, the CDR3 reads TGTGCCAGCAGCTTAGCTTCGGGATTTGTCACAGATACGCAGTATTTT. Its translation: CASSLASGFVTDTQYF.

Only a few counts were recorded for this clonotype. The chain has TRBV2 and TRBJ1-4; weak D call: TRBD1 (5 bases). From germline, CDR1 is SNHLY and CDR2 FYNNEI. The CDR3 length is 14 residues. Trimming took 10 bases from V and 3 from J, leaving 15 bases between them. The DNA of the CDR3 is TGTGCCATCCGAAGCGGGACTTCTAATGAAAAACTGTTTTTT. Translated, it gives CAIRSGTSNEKLFF. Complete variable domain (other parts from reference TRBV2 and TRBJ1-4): EPEVTQTPSHQVTQMGQEVILRCVPISNHLYFYWYRQILGQKVEFLVSFYNNEISEKSEIFDDQFSVERPDGSNFTLKIRSTKLEDSAMYFCAIRSGTSNEKLFFGSGTQLSVL.

As DNA, the CDR3 is TGTGCCAGCAGTTCACCGGGACTAGCGGGGCCCCGCTCCTACAATGAGCAGTTCTTC. As protein: CASSSPGLAGPRSYNEQFF. The chain is built from TRBV6-6 and TRBJ2-1; 13 bases are shared with TRBD2. This CDR3 is built from 19 residues. V gave up 4 bases and J gave up 0 bases; unmatched junction bases: 9. Germline V lookup: CDR1 MNHNY, CDR2 SVGAGI (reference sequence).

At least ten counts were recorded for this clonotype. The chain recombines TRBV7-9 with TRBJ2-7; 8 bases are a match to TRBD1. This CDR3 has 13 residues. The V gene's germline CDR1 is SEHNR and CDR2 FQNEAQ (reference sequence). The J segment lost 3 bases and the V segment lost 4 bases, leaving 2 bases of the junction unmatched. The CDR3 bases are TGTGCCAGCAGCTCAACAGGGGGCTACGAGCAGTACTTC. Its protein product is CASSSTGGYEQYF.

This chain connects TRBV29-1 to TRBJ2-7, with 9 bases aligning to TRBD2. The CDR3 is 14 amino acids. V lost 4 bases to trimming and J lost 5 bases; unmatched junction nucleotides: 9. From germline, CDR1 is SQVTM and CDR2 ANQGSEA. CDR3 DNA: TGCAGCGTTGTCTGGGGCGGGAGGGTCCACGAGCAGTACTTC. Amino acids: CSVVWGGRVHEQYF.

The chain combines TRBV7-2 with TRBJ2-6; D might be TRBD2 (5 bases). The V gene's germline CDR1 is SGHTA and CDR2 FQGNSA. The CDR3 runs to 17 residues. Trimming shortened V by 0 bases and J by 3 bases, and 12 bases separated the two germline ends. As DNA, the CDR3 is TGTGCCAGCAGCTTAGCCGGGATTTCAAATGGGGCCAACGTCCTGACTTTC. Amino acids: CASSLAGISNGANVLTF.

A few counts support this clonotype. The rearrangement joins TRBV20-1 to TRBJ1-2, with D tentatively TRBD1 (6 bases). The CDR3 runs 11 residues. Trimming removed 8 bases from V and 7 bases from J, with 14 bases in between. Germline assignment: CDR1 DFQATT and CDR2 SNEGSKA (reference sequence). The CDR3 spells CSSVTGGGYTF. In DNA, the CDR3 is TGCAGTTCCGTGACAGGCGGTGGCTACACCTTC.

CDR3 sequence: CASLTGDYEQYF. The DNA of the CDR3 is TGTGCCAGCTTGACAGGGGACTACGAGCAGTACTTC. This chain uses TRBV7-9 with TRBJ2-7; 8 positions agree with TRBD1. Germline V gives CDR1 SEHNR, CDR2 FQNEAQ (reference sequence). The CDR3 is 12 amino acids. Losses at the gene ends were 8 bases for V and 3 bases for J; bases not matched to a gene: 3. Full variable domain (missing parts from reference TRBV7-9 and TRBJ2-7): DTGVSQNPRHKITKRGQNVTFRCDPISEHNRLYWYRQTLGQGPEFLTYFQNEAQLEKSRLLSDRFSAERPKGSFSTLEIQRTEQGDSAMYLCASLTGDYEQYFGPGTRLTVT.

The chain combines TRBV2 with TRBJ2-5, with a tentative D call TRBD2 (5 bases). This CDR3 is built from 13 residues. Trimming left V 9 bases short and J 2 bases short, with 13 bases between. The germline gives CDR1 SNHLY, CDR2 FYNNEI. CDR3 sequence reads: CARDGGIQETQYF. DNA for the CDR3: TGTGCCAGGGACGGAGGAATTCAAGAGACCCAGTACTTC.

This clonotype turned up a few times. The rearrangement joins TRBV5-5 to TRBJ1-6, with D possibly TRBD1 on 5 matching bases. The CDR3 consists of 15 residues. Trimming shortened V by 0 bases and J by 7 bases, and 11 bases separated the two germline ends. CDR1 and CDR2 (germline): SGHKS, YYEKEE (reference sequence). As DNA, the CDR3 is TGTGCCAGCAGCTTGGCCGGGGGGAGCAATTCACCCCTCCACTTT. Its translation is CASSLAGGSNSPLHF.

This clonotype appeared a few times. The CDR3 sequence: CAWTPREGWGNQPQHF. CDR3 DNA sequence: TGTGCCTGGACCCCTCGGGAAGGTTGGGGCAATCAGCCCCAGCATTTT. V is TRBV30 and J is TRBJ1-5; D call uncertain. This CDR3 region has 16 residues. Per germline, CDR1 GTSNPN and CDR2 SVGIG (reference sequence). V was cut by 4 bases and J by 2 bases, with 18 bases left in between. Filled out from reference TRBV30 and TRBJ1-5, the complete variable domain reads SQTIHQWPATLVQPVGSPLSLECTVEGTSNPNLYWYRQAAGRGLQLLFYSVGIGQISSEVPQNLSASRPQDRQFILSSKKLLLSDSGFYLCAWTPREGWGNQPQHFGDGTRLSIL.

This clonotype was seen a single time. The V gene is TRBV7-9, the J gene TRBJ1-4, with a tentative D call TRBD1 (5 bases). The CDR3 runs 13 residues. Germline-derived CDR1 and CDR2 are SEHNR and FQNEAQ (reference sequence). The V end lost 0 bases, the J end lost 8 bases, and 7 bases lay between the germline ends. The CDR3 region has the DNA TGTGCCAGCAGCTTAGCAGGGACCGAAAAACTGTTTTTT. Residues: CASSLAGTEKLFF.

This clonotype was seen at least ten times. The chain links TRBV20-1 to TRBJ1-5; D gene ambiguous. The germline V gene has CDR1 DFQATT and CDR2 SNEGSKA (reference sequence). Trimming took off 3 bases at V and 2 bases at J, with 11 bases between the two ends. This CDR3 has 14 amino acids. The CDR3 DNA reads TGCAGTGCTAGGGGTAGCGGGGGCAATCAGCCCCAGCATTTT. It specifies CSARGSGGNQPQHF.

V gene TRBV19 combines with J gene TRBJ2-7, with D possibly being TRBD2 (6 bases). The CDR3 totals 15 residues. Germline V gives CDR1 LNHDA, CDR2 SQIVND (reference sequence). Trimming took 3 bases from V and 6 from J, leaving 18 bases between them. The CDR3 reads CASSIHRGMAGEQYF. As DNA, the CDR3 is TGTGCCAGTAGTATTCATCGGGGGATGGCCGGCGAGCAGTACTTC. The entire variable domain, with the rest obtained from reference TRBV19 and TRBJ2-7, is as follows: DGGITQSPKYLFRKEGQNVTLSCEQNLNHDAMYWYRQDPGQGLRLIYYSQIVNDFQKGDIAEGYSVSREKKESFPLTVTSAQKNPTAFYLCASSIHRGMAGEQYFGPGTRLTVT.

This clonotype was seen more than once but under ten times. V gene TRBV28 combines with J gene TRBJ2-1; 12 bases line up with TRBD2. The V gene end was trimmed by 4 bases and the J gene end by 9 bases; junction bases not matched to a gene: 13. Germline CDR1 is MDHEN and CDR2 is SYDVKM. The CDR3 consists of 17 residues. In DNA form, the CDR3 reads TGTGCCAGCAGTTCCCGAAACCTAGCGGGGGGGCCAGGTGAGCAGTTCTTC. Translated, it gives CASSSRNLAGGPGEQFF.

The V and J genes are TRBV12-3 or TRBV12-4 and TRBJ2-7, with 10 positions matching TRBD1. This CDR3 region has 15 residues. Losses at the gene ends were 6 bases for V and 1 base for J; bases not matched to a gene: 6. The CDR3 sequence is CASRAGTGASYEQYF. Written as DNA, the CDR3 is TGTGCCAGCAGGGCCGGGACAGGGGCATCCTACGAGCAGTACTTC.

The CDR3 loop reads CASSLGTGINEAFF. CDR3 bases: TGTGCCAGCAGTTTAGGGACAGGGATCAATGAAGCTTTCTTT. V gene TRBV27 combines with J gene TRBJ1-1; 9 bases line up with TRBD1. Germline CDR1 reads MNHEY; CDR2 reads SMNVEV (reference sequence). V lost 2 bases, J lost 7 bases, and 5 bases stayed unmatched. The CDR3 runs 14 residues.

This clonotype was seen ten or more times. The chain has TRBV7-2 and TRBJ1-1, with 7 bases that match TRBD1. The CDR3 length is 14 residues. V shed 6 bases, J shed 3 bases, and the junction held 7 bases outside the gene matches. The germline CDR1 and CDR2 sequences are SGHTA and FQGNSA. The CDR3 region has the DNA TGTGCCAGCAGACTTCAACAGGGGTACACTGAAGCTTTCTTT. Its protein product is CASRLQQGYTEAFF.

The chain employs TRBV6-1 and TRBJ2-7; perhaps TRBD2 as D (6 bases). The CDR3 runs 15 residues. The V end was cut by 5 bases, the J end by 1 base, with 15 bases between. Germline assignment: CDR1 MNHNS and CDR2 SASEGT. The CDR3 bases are TGTGCCAGCAGTTCTTGGGCAGGACTATCCTACGAGCAGTACTTC. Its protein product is CASSSWAGLSYEQYF.

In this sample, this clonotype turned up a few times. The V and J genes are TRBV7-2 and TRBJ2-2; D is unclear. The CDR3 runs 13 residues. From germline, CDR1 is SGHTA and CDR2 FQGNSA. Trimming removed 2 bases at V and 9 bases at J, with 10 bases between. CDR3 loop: CASSLRGGRELFF. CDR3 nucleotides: TGTGCCAGCAGCTTAAGAGGTGGAAGGGAGCTGTTTTTT. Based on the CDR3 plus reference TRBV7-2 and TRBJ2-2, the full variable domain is GAGVSQSPSNKVTEKGKDVELRCDPISGHTALYWYRQSLGQGLEFLIYFQGNSAPDKSGLPSDRFSAERTGGSVSTLTIQRTQQEDSAVYLCASSLRGGRELFFGEGSRLTVL.

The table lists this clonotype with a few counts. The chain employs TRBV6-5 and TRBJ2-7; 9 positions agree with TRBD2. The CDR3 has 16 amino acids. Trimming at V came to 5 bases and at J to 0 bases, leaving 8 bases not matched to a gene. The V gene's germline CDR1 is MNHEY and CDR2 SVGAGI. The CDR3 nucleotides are TGTGCCAGCAGTATTAGACTAGCGGATTTCTCCTACGAGCAGTACTTC. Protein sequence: CASSIRLADFSYEQYF.

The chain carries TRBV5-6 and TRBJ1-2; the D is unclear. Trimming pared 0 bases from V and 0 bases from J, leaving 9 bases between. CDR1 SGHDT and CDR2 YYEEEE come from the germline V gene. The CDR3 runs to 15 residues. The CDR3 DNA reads TGTGCCAGCAGCTTGGGGCAGAGAGCTAACTATGGCTACACCTTC. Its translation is CASSLGQRANYGYTF.

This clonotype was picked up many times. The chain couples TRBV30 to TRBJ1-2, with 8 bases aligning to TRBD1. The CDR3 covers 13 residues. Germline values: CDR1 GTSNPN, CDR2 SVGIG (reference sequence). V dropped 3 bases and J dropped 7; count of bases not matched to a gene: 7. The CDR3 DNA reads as TGTGCCTGGAGCTACCAGGGGGCAGGTGGCTACACCTTC. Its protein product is CAWSYQGAGGYTF.